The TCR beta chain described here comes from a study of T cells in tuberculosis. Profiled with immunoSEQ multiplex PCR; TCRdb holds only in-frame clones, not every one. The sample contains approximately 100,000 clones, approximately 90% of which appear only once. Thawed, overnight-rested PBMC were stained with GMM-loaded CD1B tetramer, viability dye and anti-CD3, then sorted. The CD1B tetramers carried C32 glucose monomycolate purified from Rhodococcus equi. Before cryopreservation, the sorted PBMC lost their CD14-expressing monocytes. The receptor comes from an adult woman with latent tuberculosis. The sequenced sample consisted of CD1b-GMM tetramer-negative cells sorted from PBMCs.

The CDR3 DNA sequence: TGCAGCGTTGAACCGGTACTTAGCTCCTACAATGAGCAGTTCTTC. This sequence encodes CSVEPVLSSYNEQFF. The rearrangement joins TRBV29-1 to TRBJ2-1; D unclear. V lost 2 bases, J lost 0 bases, and 11 bases lay in between. Germline V gives CDR1 SQVTM, CDR2 ANQGSEA. The CDR3 has 15 residues.